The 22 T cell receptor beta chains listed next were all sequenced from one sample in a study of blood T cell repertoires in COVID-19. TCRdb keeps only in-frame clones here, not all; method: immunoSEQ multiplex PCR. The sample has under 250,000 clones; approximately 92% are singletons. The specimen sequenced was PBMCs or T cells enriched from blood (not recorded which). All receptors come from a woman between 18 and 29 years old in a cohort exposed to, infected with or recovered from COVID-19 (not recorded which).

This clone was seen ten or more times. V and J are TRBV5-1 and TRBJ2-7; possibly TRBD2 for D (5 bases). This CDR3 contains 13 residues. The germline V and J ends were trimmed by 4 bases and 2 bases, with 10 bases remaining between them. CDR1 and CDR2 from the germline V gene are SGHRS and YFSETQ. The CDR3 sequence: CASSRDTTYEQYF. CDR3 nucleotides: TGCGCCAGCAGCCGGGATACTACCTACGAGCAGTACTTC.

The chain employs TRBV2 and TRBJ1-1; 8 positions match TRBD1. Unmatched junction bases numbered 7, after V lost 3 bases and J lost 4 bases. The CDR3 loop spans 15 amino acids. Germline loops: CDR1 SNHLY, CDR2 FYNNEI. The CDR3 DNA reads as TGTGCCAGCAGTGATACTCAGGGGGCAGGCACTGAAGCTTTCTTT. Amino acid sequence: CASSDTQGAGTEAFF.

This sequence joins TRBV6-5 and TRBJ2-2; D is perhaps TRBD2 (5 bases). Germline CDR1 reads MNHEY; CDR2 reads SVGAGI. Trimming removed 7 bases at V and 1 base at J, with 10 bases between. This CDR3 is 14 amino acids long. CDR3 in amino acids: CASNGRENTGELFF. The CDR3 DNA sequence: TGTGCCAGCAACGGCCGGGAGAACACCGGGGAGCTGTTTTTT.

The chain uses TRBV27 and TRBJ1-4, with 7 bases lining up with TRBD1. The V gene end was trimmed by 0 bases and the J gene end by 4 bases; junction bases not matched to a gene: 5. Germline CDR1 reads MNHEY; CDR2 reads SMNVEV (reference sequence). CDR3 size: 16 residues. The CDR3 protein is CASSLSRTGGNEKLFF. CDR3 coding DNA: TGTGCCAGCAGTTTATCGCGGACAGGCGGTAATGAAAAACTGTTTTTT. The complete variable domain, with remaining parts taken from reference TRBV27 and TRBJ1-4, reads EAQVTQNPRYLITVTGKKLTVTCSQNMNHEYMSWYRQDPGLGLRQIYYSMNVEVTDKGDVPEGYKVSRKEKRNFPLILESPSPNQTSLYFCASSLSRTGGNEKLFFGSGTQLSVL.

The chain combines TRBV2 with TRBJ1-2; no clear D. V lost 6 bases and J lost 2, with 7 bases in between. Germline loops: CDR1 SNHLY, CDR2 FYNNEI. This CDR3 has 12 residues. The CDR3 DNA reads TGTGCCAGCAGCCCACAGAACTATGGCTACACCTTC. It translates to CASSPQNYGYTF.

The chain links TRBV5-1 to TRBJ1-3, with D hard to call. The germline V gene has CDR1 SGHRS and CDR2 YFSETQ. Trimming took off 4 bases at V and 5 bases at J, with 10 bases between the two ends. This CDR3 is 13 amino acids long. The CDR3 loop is CASSQDKRNTIYF. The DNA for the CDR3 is TGCGCCAGCAGCCAAGACAAGAGAAACACCATATATTTT.

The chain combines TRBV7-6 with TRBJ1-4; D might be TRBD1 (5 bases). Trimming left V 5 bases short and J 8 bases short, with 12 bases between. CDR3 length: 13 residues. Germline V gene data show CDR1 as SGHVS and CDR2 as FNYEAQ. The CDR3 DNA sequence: TGTGCCAGCAGCCCTCGAACAGGAGAAAAACTGTTTTTT. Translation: CASSPRTGEKLFF. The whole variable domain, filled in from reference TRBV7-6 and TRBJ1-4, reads GAGVSQSPRYKVTKRGQDVALRCDPISGHVSLYWYRQALGQGPEFLTYFNYEAQQDKSGLPNDRFSAERPEGSISTLTIQRTEQRDSAMYRCASSPRTGEKLFFGSGTQLSVL.

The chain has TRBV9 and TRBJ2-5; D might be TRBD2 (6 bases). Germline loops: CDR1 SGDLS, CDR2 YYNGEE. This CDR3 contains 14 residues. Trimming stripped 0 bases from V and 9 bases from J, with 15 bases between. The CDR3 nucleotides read TGTGCCAGCAGCGTAGACGGGACTTCGCAGGCCCAGTACTTC. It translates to CASSVDGTSQAQYF.

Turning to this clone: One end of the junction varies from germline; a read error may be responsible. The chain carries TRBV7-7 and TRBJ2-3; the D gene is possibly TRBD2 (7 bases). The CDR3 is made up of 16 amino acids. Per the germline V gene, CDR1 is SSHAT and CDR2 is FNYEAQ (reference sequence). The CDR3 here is CASSLGGDRGADTQYF. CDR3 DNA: TGTGCTAGCAGCTTAGGGGGGGACCGAGGGGCAGATACGCAGTATTTT. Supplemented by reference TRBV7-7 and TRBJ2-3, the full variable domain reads GAGVSQSPRYKVTKRGQDVTLRCDPISSHATLYWYQQALGQGPEFLTYFNYEAQPDKSGLPSDRFSAERPEGSISTLTIQRTEQRDSAMYRCASSLGGDRGADTQYFGPGTRLTVL.

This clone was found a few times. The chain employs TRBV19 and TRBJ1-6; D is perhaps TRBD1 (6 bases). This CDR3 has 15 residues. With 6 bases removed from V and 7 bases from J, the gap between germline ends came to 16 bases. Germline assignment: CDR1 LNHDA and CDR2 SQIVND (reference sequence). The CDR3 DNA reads TGTGCCAGTAGCACAGGACAGTCTACCAATTCACCCCTCCACTTT. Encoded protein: CASSTGQSTNSPLHF.

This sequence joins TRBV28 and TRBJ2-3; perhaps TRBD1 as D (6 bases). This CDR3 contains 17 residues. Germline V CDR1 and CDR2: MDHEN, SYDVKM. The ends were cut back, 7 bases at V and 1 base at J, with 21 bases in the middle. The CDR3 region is CASTPPGHILGTDTQYF. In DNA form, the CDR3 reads TGTGCCAGCACCCCCCCGGGACACATTCTAGGCACAGATACGCAGTATTTT.

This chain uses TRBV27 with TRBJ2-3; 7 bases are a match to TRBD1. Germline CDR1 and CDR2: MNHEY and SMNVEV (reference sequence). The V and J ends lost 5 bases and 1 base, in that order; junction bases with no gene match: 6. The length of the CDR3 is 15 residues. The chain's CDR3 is CASSPTGMGTDTQYF. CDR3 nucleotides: TGTGCCAGCAGTCCGACAGGGATGGGCACAGATACGCAGTATTTT.

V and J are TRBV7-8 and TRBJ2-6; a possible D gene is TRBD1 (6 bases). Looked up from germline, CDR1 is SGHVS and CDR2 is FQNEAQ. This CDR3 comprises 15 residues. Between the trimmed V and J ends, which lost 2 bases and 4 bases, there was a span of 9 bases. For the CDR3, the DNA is TGTGCCAGCAGCTTAATGGGGGCAGGGGCCAACGTCCTGACTTTC. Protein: CASSLMGAGANVLTF.

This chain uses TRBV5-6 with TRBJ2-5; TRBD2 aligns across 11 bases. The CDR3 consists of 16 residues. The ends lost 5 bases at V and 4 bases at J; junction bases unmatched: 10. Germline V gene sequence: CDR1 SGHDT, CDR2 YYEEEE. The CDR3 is CASRNIAGGTGETQYF. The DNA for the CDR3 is TGTGCCAGCAGAAACATAGCGGGGGGGACGGGAGAGACCCAGTACTTC.

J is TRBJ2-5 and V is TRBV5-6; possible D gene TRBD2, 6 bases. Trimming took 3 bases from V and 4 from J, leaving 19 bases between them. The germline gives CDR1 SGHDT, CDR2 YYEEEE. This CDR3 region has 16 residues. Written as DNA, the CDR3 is TGTGCCAGCAGCTCGGTGGGCAGAGGAGGGAGAGAGACCCAGTACTTC. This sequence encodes CASSSVGRGGRETQYF.

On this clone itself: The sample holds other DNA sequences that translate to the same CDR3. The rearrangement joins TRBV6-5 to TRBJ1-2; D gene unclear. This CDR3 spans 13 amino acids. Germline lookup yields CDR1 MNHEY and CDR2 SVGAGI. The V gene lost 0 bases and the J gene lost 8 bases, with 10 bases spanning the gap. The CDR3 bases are TGTGCCAGCAGTTACTCCGGGGTCGGGGGCTACACCTTC. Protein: CASSYSGVGGYTF.

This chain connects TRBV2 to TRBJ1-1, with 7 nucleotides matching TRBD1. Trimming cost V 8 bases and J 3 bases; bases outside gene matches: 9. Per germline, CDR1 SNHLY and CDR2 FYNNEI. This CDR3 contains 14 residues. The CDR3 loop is CASSTGSRDTEAFF. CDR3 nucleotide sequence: TGTGCCAGCTCGACAGGGTCGCGGGACACTGAAGCTTTCTTT.

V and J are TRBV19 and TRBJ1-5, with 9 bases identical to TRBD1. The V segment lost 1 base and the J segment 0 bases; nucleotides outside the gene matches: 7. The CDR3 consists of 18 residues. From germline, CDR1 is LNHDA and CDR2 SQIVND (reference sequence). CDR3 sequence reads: CASSIAPGQGLSNQPQHF. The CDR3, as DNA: TGTGCCAGTAGTATAGCACCCGGACAGGGGCTTAGCAATCAGCCCCAGCATTTT.

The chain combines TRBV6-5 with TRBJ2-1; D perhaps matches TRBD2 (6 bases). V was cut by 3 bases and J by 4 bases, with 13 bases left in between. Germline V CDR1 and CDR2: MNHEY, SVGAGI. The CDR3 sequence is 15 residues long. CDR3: CASSYSSGVYNEQFF. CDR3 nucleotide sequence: TGTGCCAGCAGTTATAGTAGCGGAGTGTACAATGAGCAGTTCTTC.

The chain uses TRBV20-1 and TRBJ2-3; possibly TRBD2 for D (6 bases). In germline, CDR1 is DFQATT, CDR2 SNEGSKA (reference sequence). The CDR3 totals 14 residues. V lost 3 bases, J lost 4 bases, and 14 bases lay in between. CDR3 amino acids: CSASRRVGADTQYF. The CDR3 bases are TGCAGTGCTAGTAGGAGGGTAGGGGCAGATACGCAGTATTTT.

The CDR3 region has the DNA TGTGCCAGCAGCTTAGTTAACATAATGAACACTGAAGCTTTCTTT. Its protein product is CASSLVNIMNTEAFF. The chain recombines TRBV7-9 with TRBJ1-1; D gene unclear. From germline, CDR1 is SEHNR and CDR2 FQNEAQ (reference sequence). V was clipped by 1 base and J by 0 bases, with 9 bases between them. The CDR3 length is 15 residues.

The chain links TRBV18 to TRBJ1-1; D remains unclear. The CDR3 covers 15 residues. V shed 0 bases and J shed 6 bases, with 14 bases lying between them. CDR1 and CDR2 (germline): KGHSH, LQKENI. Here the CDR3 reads CASSPPPQFGAEAFF. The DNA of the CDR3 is TGTGCCAGCTCACCACCCCCACAGTTTGGCGCTGAAGCTTTCTTT.